This entry describes one T cell receptor beta chain. Its specificity is unknown. The sample comes from a study of T cell responses to AZD1222 COVID-19 vaccine. Study-wide results and caveats: Across spike, vaccine-associated CD4 TCRs were found, dominant at 160-218 and 743-854. Spike-specific TCR breadth and depth went up after people got two AZD1222 doses.

The assay was immunoSEQ multiplex PCR, and TCRdb's table has in-frame clones only and misses some. The table lists under 300,000 clones, approximately 95% of them singletons. The germline V gene has CDR1 SGHDN and CDR2 FVKESK. V lost 6 bases and J lost 9; bases outside the gene matches: 5. This CDR3 spans 12 amino acids. The chain recombines TRBV14 with TRBJ2-1, with TRBD1 matching over 7 bases. This TCR was recovered from an adult in good health. The sample consisted of peripheral blood, taken on day 0 of AZD1222 vaccination. CDR3: CASRRGGSEQFF. DNA of the CDR3: TGTGCCAGCAGACGAGGGGGCAGTGAGCAGTTCTTC.